The clone carrying this TCR beta chain appeared many times. The antigen remains undetermined. The data derive from a study of identical twins. Study results and limitations: Alpha sequences that were out-of-frame and twin-shared showed an excess of low generation probability.

Germline values: CDR1 SGHKS, CDR2 YYEKEE (reference sequence). The CDR3 length is 13 residues. V was pared by 4 bases and J by 1 base, with 8 bases between. TCRdb analysed the 5' RACE reads with MiXCR anew, one entry per CDR3 protein. The sample records about 240,000 distinct CDR3 sequences, roughly 10% being singletons. The origin of this receptor is a man aged 45-65 years in good health. Sequencing was performed on memory T cells sorted from blood. The V call is TRBV5-5, the J call TRBJ1-1; D is unclear. The DNA of the CDR3 is TGTGCCAGCAGCGTACAGCGGAACACTGAAGCTTTCTTT. Protein sequence: CASSVQRNTEAFF.